The 24 T cell receptor beta chains reported below all come from one sample, sequenced in a study of PD-L1 blockade in urothelial cancer. Sequencing used immunoSEQ multiplex PCR; TCRdb keeps in-frame clones, though not all of them. Among roughly 100,000 clones listed, roughly 90% were seen once. The time point here: pretreatment peripheral blood. The sequencing used PBMCs, collected around atezolizumab (anti-PD-L1) treatment. These receptors were collected from a woman of 80 years or more with urothelial cancer.

The CDR3 DNA sequence: TGTGCCACCAGCACATCCAGGGATACGCAGTATTTT. This translates into CATSTSRDTQYF. This chain connects TRBV15 to TRBJ2-3, with D unclear. Germline CDR1 is LNHNV and CDR2 is YYDKDF (reference sequence). This CDR3 is built from 12 residues. Trimming shortened V by 4 bases and J by 6 bases, and 8 bases separated the two germline ends.

This chain connects TRBV5-1 to TRBJ2-7, with TRBD2 matching over 9 bases. Germline loops: CDR1 SGHRS, CDR2 YFSETQ. The junction had 6 bases not matched to a gene; V was cut back by 1 base and J by 4 bases. The CDR3 spans 15 residues. The CDR3 bases are TGCGCCAGCAGCTTGCAGGGAGCGGGAGGTTACGAGCAGTACTTC. Its translation: CASSLQGAGGYEQYF.

This sequence joins TRBV4-1 and TRBJ1-2; no reliable D call. This CDR3 is 15 amino acids long. V was clipped by 1 base and J by 2 bases, with 11 bases between them. Germline assignment: CDR1 MGHRA and CDR2 YSYEKL. DNA of the CDR3: TGCGCCAGCAGCCAAGCCCCACGAGGGAACTATGGCTACACCTTC. Its translation is CASSQAPRGNYGYTF.

CDR3 residues: CASSARIAGFTDTQYF. Here the CDR3 DNA reads TGTGCCAGCAGCGCGAGAATAGCGGGATTCACAGATACGCAGTATTTT. This chain connects TRBV7-8 to TRBJ2-3; 8 bases fit TRBD2. J gave up 2 bases and V 5 bases, and 9 bases lay outside the gene matches. Germline CDR1 reads SGHVS; CDR2 reads FQNEAQ. This CDR3 is 16 amino acids long. The variable domain in full, with the rest retrieved from reference TRBV7-8 and TRBJ2-3, is GAGVSQSPRYKVAKRGQDVALRCDPISGHVSLFWYQQALGQGPEFLTYFQNEAQLDKSGLPSDRFFAERPEGSVSTLKIQRTQQEDSAVYLCASSARIAGFTDTQYFGPGTRLTVL.

The V call is TRBV15, the J call TRBJ2-1, with TRBD2 matching over 8 bases. Germline V gene sequence: CDR1 LNHNV, CDR2 YYDKDF (reference sequence). This CDR3 region has 15 residues. V lost 4 bases to trimming and J lost 7 bases; unmatched junction nucleotides: 9. The chain's CDR3 is CATSTRQRERNEQFF. DNA of the CDR3: TGTGCCACCAGCACCCGACAGCGGGAGAGAAATGAGCAGTTCTTC.

The chain joins TRBV29-1 to TRBJ2-3; 10 bases match TRBD2. CDR3 size: 16 residues. Germline-derived CDR1 and CDR2 are SQVTM and ANQGSEA. Trimming cost V 1 base and J 4 bases; bases outside gene matches: 8. The CDR3, as DNA: TGCAGCGTTGAAGGGGCCACAGGGACTAGCGCAGATACGCAGTATTTT. Protein sequence: CSVEGATGTSADTQYF.

The V gene is TRBV15, the J gene TRBJ2-1; D is unclear. The CDR3 is 12 residues long. The germline V gene encodes CDR1 LNHNV and CDR2 YYDKDF (reference sequence). V was shortened by 0 bases and J by 12 bases, with 9 bases between the two germline ends. CDR3 protein: CATSRDEVGQFF. The CDR3 DNA follows: TGTGCCACCAGCAGAGATGAGGTTGGGCAGTTCTTC.

The genes are TRBV27 and TRBJ1-1; TRBD1 is a possible D gene (6 bases). This CDR3 comprises 13 residues. Trimming shortened V by 6 bases and J by 4 bases, and 12 bases separated the two germline ends. The germline V gene has CDR1 MNHEY and CDR2 SMNVEV (reference sequence). The CDR3 nucleotides are TGTGCCAGCAGCACAGGGTGGGGCACTGAAGCTTTCTTT. Protein product: CASSTGWGTEAFF.

The V and J genes are TRBV27 and TRBJ1-4; no clear D gene. Germline values: CDR1 MNHEY, CDR2 SMNVEV (reference sequence). The CDR3 is 12 amino acids. V lost 5 bases and J lost 10, with 11 bases in between. CDR3 sequence: CASSPMTGKLFF. The CDR3 nucleotides are TGTGCCAGCAGTCCGATGACGGGAAAACTGTTTTTT.

The V gene is TRBV27, the J gene TRBJ2-2; no clear D. This CDR3 is built from 12 residues. CDR1 MNHEY and CDR2 SMNVEV come from the germline V gene (reference sequence). V was shortened by 5 bases and J by 3 bases, with 4 bases between the two germline ends. This CDR3 is CASSPDTGELFF. For the CDR3, the DNA is TGTGCCAGCAGTCCAGACACCGGGGAGCTGTTTTTT.

This chain uses TRBV2 with TRBJ1-2; D might be TRBD1 (6 bases). This CDR3 is built from 14 residues. V gave up 5 bases and J gave up 5 bases, with 15 bases separating them. Germline CDR1 reads SNHLY; CDR2 reads FYNNEI. Here the CDR3 DNA reads TGTGCCAGCAGTTTGCTGGGACAACCATATGGCTACACCTTC. Residues: CASSLLGQPYGYTF.

The gene calls are TRBV28 and TRBJ1-2, with 7 bases that match TRBD1. Trimming at V came to 5 bases and at J to 3 bases, leaving 6 bases not matched to a gene. This CDR3 region has 14 residues. Germline CDR1 and CDR2: MDHEN and SYDVKM. The CDR3 DNA follows: TGTGCCAGCAGTCGTAGACAGGGCCACTATGGCTACACCTTC. Residues: CASSRRQGHYGYTF.

The V and J genes are TRBV11-2 and TRBJ2-7; 10 nucleotides match TRBD1. The ends lost 9 bases at V and 2 bases at J; junction bases unmatched: 7. CDR1 and CDR2 (germline): SGHAT, FQNNGV. This CDR3 is built from 14 residues. The CDR3 region is CASQTGTGAYEQYF. DNA for the CDR3: TGTGCCAGTCAGACCGGGACAGGGGCCTACGAGCAGTACTTC.

This clone was picked up one time. This chain connects TRBV30 to TRBJ2-1; 8 nucleotides line up with TRBD1. CDR1 GTSNPN and CDR2 SVGIG come from the germline V gene (reference sequence). This CDR3 spans 15 amino acids. V was pared by 2 bases and J by 8 bases, with 11 bases of the junction left unmatched. CDR3 in DNA: TGTGCCTGGAGTATCCGGGACAGGTGGTTCGATGAGCAGTTCTTC. Its translation is CAWSIRDRWFDEQFF.

V is TRBV28 and J is TRBJ1-1, with D possibly being TRBD1 (5 bases). The CDR3 is made up of 14 amino acids. CDR1 and CDR2 (germline): MDHEN, SYDVKM. Trimming removed 6 bases at V and 3 bases at J, with 14 bases between. CDR3 DNA sequence: TGTGCCAGCAGGCCAAGGGGTTTGGACACTGAAGCTTTCTTT. It translates to CASRPRGLDTEAFF.

V and J are TRBV5-1 and TRBJ2-3; 9 positions agree with TRBD1. CDR1 and CDR2 from the germline V gene are SGHRS and YFSETQ. This CDR3 is built from 14 residues. V trimming: 4 bases; J trimming: 4 bases; junction bases outside the gene matches: 4. The CDR3 nucleotides read TGCGCCAGCAGCAAGACAGGGGGAGCAGATACGCAGTATTTT. Encoded protein: CASSKTGGADTQYF.

The chain joins TRBV5-6 to TRBJ2-3; D is undetermined. The CDR3 extends over 11 amino acids. The germline CDR1 and CDR2 sequences are SGHDT and YYEEEE. Trimming removed 2 bases from V and 14 bases from J, with 12 bases in between. The CDR3 nucleotides read TGTGCCAGCAGCTTTCAGGCCGAACTGTATTTT. Protein sequence: CASSFQAELYF.

This rearrangement joins TRBV20-1 to TRBJ2-1; TRBD2 aligns across 10 bases. The junction had 2 bases not matched to a gene; V was cut back by 2 bases and J by 13 bases. The CDR3 has 11 residues. From germline, CDR1 is DFQATT and CDR2 SNEGSKA (reference sequence). CDR3: CSARPSGSQFF. The CDR3 DNA is TGCAGTGCTAGACCTAGCGGGAGTCAGTTCTTC.

V and J are TRBV27 and TRBJ1-2; D not resolved. V gave up 6 bases and J gave up 4 bases, with 15 bases separating them. Germline CDR1 MNHEY, CDR2 SMNVEV (reference sequence). CDR3 length equals 14 residues. CDR3 DNA sequence: TGTGCCAGCAGGTCAATACCGGGAGGCTATGGCTACACCTTC. As protein: CASRSIPGGYGYTF.

The genes are TRBV11-2 and TRBJ2-3; tentatively, D is TRBD2 (6 bases). Germline CDR1 reads SGHAT; CDR2 reads FQNNGV. This CDR3 has 17 residues. V was cut by 0 bases and J by 3 bases, with 16 bases left in between. The CDR3 spells CASSLDLGGLPTDTQYF. CDR3 sequence (DNA): TGTGCCAGCAGCTTAGATCTGGGGGGACTCCCTACAGATACGCAGTATTTT.

The gene calls are TRBV6-1 and TRBJ1-1; 7 bases line up with TRBD1. This CDR3 has 13 residues. V lost 8 bases, J lost 5 bases, and 8 bases stayed unmatched. CDR1 and CDR2 (germline): MNHNS, SASEGT. CDR3 in DNA: TGTGCCAGCCTGACAGGGCAGTGGACTGAAGCTTTCTTT. Protein sequence: CASLTGQWTEAFF.

The chain is built from TRBV7-6 and TRBJ1-4, with D perhaps TRBD1 (5 bases). CDR3 length: 13 residues. V was pared by 1 base and J by 7 bases, with 7 bases between. Germline CDR1 reads SGHVS; CDR2 reads FNYEAQ. Written as DNA, the CDR3 is TGTGCCAGCAGCTTAGGCGGGGCTGAAAAACTGTTTTTT. Translated: CASSLGGAEKLFF.

The chain is built from TRBV14 and TRBJ1-1, with D unclear. V was pared by 3 bases and J by 2 bases, with 13 bases between. Germline CDR1 and CDR2: SGHDN and FVKESK. The length of the CDR3 is 15 residues. In DNA form, the CDR3 reads TGTGCCAGCAGCCAGATACGCGGAGGTAACACTGAAGCTTTCTTT. Encoded protein: CASSQIRGGNTEAFF.

This chain links TRBV11-1 with TRBJ2-5; no reliable D call. Germline V gene sequence: CDR1 SGHAT, CDR2 FQDESV (reference sequence). V was clipped by 2 bases and J by 4 bases, with 5 bases between them. The CDR3 contains 12 residues. The CDR3 reads CASSLQIETQYF. In DNA form, the CDR3 reads TGTGCCAGCAGCTTACAGATAGAGACCCAGTACTTC.